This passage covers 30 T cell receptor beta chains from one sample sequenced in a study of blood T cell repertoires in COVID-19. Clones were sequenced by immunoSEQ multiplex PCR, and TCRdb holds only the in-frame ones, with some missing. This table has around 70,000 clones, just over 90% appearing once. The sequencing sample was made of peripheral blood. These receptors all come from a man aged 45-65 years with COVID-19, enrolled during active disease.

CDR3 loop: CASSARTSGKQFF. The CDR3 DNA follows: TGTGCCAGCAGTGCCCGGACTAGCGGGAAGCAGTTCTTC. The chain recombines TRBV2 with TRBJ2-1; 12 nucleotides line up with TRBD2. There are 13 residues in the CDR3. Germline V CDR1 and CDR2: SNHLY, FYNNEI. Trimming removed 4 bases from V and 11 bases from J; junction bases left unmatched: 3.

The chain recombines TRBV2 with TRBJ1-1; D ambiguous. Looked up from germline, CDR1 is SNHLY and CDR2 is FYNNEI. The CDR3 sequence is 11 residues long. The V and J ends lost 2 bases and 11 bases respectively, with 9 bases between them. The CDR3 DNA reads TGTGCCAGCAGTGAACAGGTAGACGCTTTCTTT. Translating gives CASSEQVDAFF. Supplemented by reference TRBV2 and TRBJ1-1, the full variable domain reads EPEVTQTPSHQVTQMGQEVILRCVPISNHLYFYWYRQILGQKVEFLVSFYNNEISEKSEIFDDQFSVERPDGSNFTLKIRSTKLEDSAMYFCASSEQVDAFFGQGTRLTVV.

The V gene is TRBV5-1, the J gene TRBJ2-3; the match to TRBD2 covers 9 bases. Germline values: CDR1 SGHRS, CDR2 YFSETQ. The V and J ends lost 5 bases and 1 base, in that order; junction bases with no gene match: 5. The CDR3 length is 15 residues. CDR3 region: CASSYSSGGTDTQYF. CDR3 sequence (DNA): TGCGCCAGCAGTTATTCTAGCGGGGGCACAGATACGCAGTATTTT.

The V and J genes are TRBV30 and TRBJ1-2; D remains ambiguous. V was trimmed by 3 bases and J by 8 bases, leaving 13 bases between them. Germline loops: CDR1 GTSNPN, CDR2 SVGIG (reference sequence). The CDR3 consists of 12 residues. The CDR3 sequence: CAWSESRGGYTF. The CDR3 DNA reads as TGTGCCTGGAGCGAATCGAGAGGAGGCTACACCTTC.

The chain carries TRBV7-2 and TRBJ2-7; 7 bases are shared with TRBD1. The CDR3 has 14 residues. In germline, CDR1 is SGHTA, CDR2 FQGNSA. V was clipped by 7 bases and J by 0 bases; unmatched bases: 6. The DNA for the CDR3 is TGTGCCAGCACCGAGACAGGGCCCTCCTACGAGCAGTACTTC. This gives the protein CASTETGPSYEQYF. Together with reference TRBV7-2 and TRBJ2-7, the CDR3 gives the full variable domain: GAGVSQSPSNKVTEKGKDVELRCDPISGHTALYWYRQSLGQGLEFLIYFQGNSAPDKSGLPSDRFSAERTGGSVSTLTIQRTQQEDSAVYLCASTETGPSYEQYFGPGTRLTVT.

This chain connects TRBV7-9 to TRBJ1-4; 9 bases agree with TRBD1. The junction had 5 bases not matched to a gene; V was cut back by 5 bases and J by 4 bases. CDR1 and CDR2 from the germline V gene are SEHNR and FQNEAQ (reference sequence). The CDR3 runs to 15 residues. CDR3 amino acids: CASSPTGQGNEKLFF. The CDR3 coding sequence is TGTGCCAGCAGCCCTACGGGACAGGGTAATGAAAAACTGTTTTTT.

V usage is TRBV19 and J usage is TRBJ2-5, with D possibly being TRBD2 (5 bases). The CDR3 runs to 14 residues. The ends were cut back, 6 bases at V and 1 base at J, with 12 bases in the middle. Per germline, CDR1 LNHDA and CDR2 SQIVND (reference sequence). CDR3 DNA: TGTGCCAGTAGCCCCACCCGGGGCCAAGAGACCCAGTACTTC. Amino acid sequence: CASSPTRGQETQYF.

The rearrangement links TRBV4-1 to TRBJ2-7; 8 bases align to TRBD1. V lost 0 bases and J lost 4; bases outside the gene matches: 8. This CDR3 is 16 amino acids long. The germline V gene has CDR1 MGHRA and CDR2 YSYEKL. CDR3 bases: TGCGCCAGCAGCCAAGAGGTGGGGACAGGAAGTTACGAGCAGTACTTC. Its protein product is CASSQEVGTGSYEQYF.

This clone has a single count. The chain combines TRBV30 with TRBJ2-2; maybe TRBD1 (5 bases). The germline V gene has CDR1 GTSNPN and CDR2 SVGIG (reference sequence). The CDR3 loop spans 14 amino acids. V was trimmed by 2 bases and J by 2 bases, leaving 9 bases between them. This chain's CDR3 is CAWSRTRNTGELFF. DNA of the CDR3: TGTGCCTGGAGTCGGACACGTAACACCGGGGAGCTGTTTTTT.

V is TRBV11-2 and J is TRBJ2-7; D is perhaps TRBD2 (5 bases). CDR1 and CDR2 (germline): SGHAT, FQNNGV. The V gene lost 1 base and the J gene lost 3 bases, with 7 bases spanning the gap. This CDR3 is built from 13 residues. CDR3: CASSLAGYYEQYV. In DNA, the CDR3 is TGTGCCAGCAGCTTAGCGGGGTACTACGAGCAGTACGTC.

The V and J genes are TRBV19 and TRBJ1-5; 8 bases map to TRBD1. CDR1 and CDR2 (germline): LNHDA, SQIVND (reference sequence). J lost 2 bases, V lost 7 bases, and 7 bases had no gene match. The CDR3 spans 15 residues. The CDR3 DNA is TGTGCCAGTACCGAGGACAGGGCAGGCAATCAGCCCCAGCATTTT. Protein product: CASTEDRAGNQPQHF.

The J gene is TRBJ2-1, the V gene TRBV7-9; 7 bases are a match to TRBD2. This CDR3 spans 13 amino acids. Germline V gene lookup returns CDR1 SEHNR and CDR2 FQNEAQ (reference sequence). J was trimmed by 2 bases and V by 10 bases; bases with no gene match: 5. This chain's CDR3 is CATPGGTYNEQFF. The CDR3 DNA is TGTGCCACGCCGGGGGGTACCTACAATGAGCAGTTCTTC.

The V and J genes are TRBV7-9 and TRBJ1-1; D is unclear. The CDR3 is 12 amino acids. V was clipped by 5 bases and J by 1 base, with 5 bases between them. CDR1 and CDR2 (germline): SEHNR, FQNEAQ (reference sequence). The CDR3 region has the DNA TGTGCCAGCAGCAATAAGAACACTGAAGCTTTCTTT. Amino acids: CASSNKNTEAFF.

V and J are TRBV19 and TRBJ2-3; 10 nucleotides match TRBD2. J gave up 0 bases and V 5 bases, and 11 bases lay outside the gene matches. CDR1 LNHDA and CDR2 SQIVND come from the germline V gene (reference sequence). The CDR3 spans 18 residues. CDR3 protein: CASSWAPLAGVSTDTQYF. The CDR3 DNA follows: TGTGCCAGTAGTTGGGCCCCTCTAGCGGGAGTAAGCACAGATACGCAGTATTTT.

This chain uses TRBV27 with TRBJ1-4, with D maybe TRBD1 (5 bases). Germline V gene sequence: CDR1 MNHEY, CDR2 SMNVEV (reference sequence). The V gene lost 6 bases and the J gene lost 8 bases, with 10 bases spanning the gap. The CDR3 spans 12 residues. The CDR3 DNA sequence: TGTGCCAGCAGGGGGCTCGGGGAAAAACTGTTTTTT. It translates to CASRGLGEKLFF.

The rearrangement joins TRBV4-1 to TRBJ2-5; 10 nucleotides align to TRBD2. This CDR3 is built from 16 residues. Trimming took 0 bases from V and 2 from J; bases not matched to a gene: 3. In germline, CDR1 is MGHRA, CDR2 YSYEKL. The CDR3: CASSQDRLAGQETQYF. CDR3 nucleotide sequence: TGCGCCAGCAGCCAAGACCGACTAGCGGGTCAAGAGACCCAGTACTTC.

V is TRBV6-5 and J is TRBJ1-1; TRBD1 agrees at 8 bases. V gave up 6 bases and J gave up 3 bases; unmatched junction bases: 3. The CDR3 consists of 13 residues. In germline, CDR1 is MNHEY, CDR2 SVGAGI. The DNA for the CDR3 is TGTGCCAGCAGGGTGGACAGGGACACTGAAGCTTTCTTT. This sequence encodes CASRVDRDTEAFF.

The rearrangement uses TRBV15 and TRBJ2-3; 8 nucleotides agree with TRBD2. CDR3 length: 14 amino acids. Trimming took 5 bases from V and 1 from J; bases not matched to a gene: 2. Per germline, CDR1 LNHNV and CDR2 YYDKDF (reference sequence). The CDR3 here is CATSLAGRTDTQYF. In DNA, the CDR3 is TGTGCCACCAGCTTAGCGGGGCGCACAGATACGCAGTATTTT.

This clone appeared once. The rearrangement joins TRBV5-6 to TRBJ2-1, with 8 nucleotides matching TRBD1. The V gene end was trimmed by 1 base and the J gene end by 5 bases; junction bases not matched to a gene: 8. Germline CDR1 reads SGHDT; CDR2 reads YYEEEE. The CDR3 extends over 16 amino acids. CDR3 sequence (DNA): TGTGCCAGCAGCTTGTCCCCAGGGGGCGAGGACAATGAGCAGTTCTTC. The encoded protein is CASSLSPGGEDNEQFF.

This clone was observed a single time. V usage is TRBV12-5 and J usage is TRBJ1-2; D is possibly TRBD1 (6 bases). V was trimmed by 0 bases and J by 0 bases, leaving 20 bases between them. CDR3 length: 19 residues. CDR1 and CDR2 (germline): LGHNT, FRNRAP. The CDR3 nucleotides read TGTGCTAGTGGTTTGGTACGTTCAGGGGACCTCCGAGCTAACTATGGCTACACCTTC. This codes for CASGLVRSGDLRANYGYTF.

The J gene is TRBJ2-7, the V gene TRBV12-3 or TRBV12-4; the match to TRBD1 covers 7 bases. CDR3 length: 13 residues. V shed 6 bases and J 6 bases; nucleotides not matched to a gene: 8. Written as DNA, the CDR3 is TGTGCCAGCAGACCGACAGGGTTTGGCGAGCAGTACTTC. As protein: CASRPTGFGEQYF.

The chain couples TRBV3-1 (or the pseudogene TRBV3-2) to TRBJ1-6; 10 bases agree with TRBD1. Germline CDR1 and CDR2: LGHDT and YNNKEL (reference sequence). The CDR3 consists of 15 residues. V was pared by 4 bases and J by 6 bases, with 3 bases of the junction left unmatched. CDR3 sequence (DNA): TGTGCCAGCAGCCCTTGGGACAGGGGTAATTCACCCCTCCACTTT. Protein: CASSPWDRGNSPLHF.

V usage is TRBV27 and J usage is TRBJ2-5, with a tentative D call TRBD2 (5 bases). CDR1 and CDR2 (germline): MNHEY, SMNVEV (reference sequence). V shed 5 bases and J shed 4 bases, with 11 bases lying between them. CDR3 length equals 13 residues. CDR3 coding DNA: TGTGCCAGCAGTCCCCGGGCGGGAGAGACCCAGTACTTC. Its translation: CASSPRAGETQYF.

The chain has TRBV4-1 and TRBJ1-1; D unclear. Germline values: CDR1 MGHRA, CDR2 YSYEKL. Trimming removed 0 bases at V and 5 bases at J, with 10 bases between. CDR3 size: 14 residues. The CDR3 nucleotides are TGCGCCAGCAGCCAAGACGGCAGAGGGACTGAAGCTTTCTTT. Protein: CASSQDGRGTEAFF.

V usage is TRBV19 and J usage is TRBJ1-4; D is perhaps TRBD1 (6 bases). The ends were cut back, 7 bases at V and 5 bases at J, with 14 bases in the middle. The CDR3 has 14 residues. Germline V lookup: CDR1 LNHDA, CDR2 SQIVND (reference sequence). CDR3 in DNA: TGTGCCAGTACTACGACAGGCTTAAATGAAAAACTGTTTTTT. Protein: CASTTTGLNEKLFF.

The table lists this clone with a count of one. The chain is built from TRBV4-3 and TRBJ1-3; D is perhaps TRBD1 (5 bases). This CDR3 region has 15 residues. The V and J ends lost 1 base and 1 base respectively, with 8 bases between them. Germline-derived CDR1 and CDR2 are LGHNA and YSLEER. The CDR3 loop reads CASSQVKGSGNTIYF. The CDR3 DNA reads TGCGCCAGCAGCCAAGTCAAGGGGTCTGGAAACACCATATATTTT.

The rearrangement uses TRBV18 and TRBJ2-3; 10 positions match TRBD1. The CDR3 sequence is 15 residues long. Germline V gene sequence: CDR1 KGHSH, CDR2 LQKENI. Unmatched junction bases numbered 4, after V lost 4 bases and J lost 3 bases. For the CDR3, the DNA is TGTGCCAGCTCACTAGACAGGGGGCCTACAGATACGCAGTATTTT. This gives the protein CASSLDRGPTDTQYF.

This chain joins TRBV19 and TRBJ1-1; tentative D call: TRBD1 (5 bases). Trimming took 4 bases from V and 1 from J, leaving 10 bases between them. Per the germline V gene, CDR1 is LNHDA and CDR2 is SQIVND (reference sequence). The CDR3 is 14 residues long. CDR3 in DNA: TGTGCCAGTAGTAGCGGCAGGGAGAACACTGAAGCTTTCTTT. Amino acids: CASSSGRENTEAFF.

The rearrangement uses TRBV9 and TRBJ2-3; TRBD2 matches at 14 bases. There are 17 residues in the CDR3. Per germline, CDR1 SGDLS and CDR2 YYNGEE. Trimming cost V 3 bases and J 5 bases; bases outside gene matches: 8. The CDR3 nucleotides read TGTGCCAGCAGCGCCCCGGGACTAGCGGGAGTAGGAGATACGCAGTATTTT. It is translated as CASSAPGLAGVGDTQYF.

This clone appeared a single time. CDR3 sequence (DNA): TGCGCCAGCAGCTTGGCCCGGCCGACTAGCACAGATACGCAGTATTTT. Translating it yields CASSLARPTSTDTQYF. The chain employs TRBV5-1 and TRBJ2-3; D unresolved. From germline, CDR1 is SGHRS and CDR2 YFSETQ. V was trimmed by 0 bases and J by 0 bases, leaving 11 bases between them. This CDR3 has 16 residues.